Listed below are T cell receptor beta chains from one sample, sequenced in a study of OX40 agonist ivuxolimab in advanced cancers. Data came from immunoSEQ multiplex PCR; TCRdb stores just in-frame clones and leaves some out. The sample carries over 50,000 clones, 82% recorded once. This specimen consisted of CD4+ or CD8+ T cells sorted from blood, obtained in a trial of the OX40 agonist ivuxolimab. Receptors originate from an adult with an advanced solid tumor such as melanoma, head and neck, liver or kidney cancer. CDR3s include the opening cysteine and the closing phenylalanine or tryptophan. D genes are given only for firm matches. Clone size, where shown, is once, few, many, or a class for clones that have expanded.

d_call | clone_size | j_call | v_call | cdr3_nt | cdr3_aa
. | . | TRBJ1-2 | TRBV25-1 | TGTGCCAGCAGCCCCCACAGGGAATATGGCTACACCTTC | CASSPHREYGYTF
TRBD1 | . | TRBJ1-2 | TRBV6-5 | TGTGCCAGCAGTTATGGACAGGGGCCCATATCACAGGGCTACACCTTC | CASSYGQGPISQGYTF
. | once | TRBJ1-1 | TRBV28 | TGTGCCAGCAGTTCCCGGCCGGCGGACACTGAAGCTTTCTTT | CASSSRPADTEAFF
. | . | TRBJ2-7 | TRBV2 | TGTGCCAGCAGGGGGGCGGGACTCCCGGGAGGCGAGCAGTACTTC | CASRGAGLPGGEQYF
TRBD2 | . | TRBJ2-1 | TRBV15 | TGTGCCACCAGCAGAGATACGGCGGGGGGGGAGCAGTTCTTC | CATSRDTAGGEQFF
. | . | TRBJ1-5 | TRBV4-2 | TGTGCCAGCAGCCTCAGCGGGGGGGACCCAAATCAGCCCCAGCATTTT | CASSLSGGDPNQPQHF
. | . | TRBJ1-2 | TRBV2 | TGTGCCAGCAGTGTAGGCAGGAAATCGAACTATGGCTACACCTTC | CASSVGRKSNYGYTF
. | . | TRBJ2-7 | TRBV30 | TGTGCCTGGAAGGGCGGGACCTCCTACGAGCAGTACTTC | CAWKGGTSYEQYF
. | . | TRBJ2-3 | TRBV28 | TGTGCCAGCAGACTAGGAAACCCAGATACGCAGTATTTT | CASRLGNPDTQYF
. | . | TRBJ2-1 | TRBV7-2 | TGTGCCAGCAGCTTAGATCCCATCTACAATGAGCAGTTCTTC | CASSLDPIYNEQFF
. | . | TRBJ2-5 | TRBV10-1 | TGCGCCAGCAGTGACGAATGGGGGAGACAAGAGACCCAGTACTTC | CASSDEWGRQETQYF
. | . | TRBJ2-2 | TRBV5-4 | TGTGCCAGCAGCCCCAGACAGAGCACCGGGGAGCTGTTTTTT | CASSPRQSTGELFF
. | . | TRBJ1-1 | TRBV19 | TGTGCCAGTAGTATTATTAACGGTAACACTGAAGCTTTCTTT | CASSIINGNTEAFF
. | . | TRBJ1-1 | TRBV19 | TGTGCCAGTAGTATAGTTCCCCCCCGGGGGCGCGCTGAAGCTTTCTTT | CASSIVPPRGRAEAFF
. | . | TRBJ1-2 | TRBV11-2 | TGTGCCAGCAGCGCACTAAAGCCCAGGACGGATTTGTATGGCTACACCTTC | CASSALKPRTDLYGYTF
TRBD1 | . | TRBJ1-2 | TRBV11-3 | TGTGCCAGCAGCGTCCTGGGACAGGGCCTTATTAACTATGGCTACACCTTC | CASSVLGQGLINYGYTF
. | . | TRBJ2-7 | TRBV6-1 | TGTGCCAGCACGGATCCCCGCACCTACGAGCAGTACTTC | CASTDPRTYEQYF
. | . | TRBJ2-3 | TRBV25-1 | TGTGCCAGCAGTGATATGGCTAGCGTGTCCACAGATACGCAGTATTTT | CASSDMASVSTDTQYF
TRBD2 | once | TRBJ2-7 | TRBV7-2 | TGTGCCAGCAGCTTAGCGCGGACTAGCGGGGCCTCCTACGAGCAGTACTTC | CASSLARTSGASYEQYF
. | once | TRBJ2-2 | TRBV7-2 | TGTGCCAGCACCCCCGGAGGGGGGCTTCGGTACACCGGGGAGCTGTTTTTT | CASTPGGGLRYTGELFF
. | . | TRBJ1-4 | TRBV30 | TGTGCCTGGAGTAACACCTTACTTAATGAAAAACTGTTTTTT | CAWSNTLLNEKLFF
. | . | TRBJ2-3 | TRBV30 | TGTGCCTGGAGCGGGGGGCTCACAGATACGCAGTATTTT | CAWSGGLTDTQYF
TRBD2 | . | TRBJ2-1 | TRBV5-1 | TGCGCCAGCAGCCGGGTAGCGGGAGGGCCCTACAATGAGCAGTTCTTC | CASSRVAGGPYNEQFF
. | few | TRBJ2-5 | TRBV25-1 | TGTGCCAGCAGTGGGAAAGAGACCCAGTACTTC | CASSGKETQYF
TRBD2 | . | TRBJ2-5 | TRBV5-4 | TGTGCCAGCCGCGTAGGGCGGGAGGCCCCGGGGACCCAGTACTTC | CASRVGREAPGTQYF
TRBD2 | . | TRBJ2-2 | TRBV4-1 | TGCGCCAGCAGCCAAGACTTAGCGGGAGTAACCGGGGAGCTGTTTTTT | CASSQDLAGVTGELFF
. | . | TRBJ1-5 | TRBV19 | TGTGCCAGTAGTCCGGGACACGGAAGCCAGCCCCAGCATTTT | CASSPGHGSQPQHF
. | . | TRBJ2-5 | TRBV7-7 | TGTGCTAGCAGCTCGCGGAACCAAGAGACCCAGTACTTC | CASSSRNQETQYF
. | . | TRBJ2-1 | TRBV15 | TGTGCCACCAGCAGAGAGGTAGCGGTTACCTCGCGCGATGAGCAGTTCTTC | CATSREVAVTSRDEQFF
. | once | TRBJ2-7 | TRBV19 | TGTGCCAGTTCGGCCAGACAGGGAGGGGTAACCTACGAGCAGTACTTC | CASSARQGGVTYEQYF
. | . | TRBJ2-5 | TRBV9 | TGTGCCAGCAGCCCGGCCAGGGAGGGGGAAGAGACCCAGTACTTC | CASSPAREGEETQYF
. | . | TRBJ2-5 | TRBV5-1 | TGCGCCAGCAGCAATCAAGAGACCCAGTACTTC | CASSNQETQYF
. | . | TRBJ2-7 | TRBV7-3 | TGTGCCAGCAGCTTATTCCCGACGGCGTACGAGCAGTACTTC | CASSLFPTAYEQYF
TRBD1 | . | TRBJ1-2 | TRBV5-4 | TGTGCCAGCAGCCTGCCCGGGACAGGGCCGAGAGGCTACACCTTC | CASSLPGTGPRGYTF
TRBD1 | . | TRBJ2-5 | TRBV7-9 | TGTGCCAGCAGCTTCTACCCAGACAGGGGGCAAGAGACCCAGTACTTC | CASSFYPDRGQETQYF
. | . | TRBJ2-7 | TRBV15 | TGTGCCACCAGCAGAGATCAGGAAAGCTCCTACGAGCAGTACTTC | CATSRDQESSYEQYF
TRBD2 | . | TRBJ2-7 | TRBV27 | TGTGCCAGCAGTCGGGAGGCCGGCTCCTACGAGCAGTACTTC | CASSREAGSYEQYF
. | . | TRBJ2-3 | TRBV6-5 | TGTGCCAGCAGTTACTCGACGGGCAGGCCAACAGATACGCAGTATTTT | CASSYSTGRPTDTQYF
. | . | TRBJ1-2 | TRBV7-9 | TGTGCCAGCAGCTCCGCAGGGGACTGGATTGTCGCCTTC | CASSSAGDWIVAF
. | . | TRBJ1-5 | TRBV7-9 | TGTGCCAGCAGCGAATCCCAGTCCCAGCCCCAGCATTTT | CASSESQSQPQHF
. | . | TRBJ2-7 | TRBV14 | TGTGCCAGCAGCCAGGGGGCAGGTGAAGAGCAGTACTTC | CASSQGAGEEQYF
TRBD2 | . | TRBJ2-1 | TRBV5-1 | TGCGCCAGCAGCCCGGGACTAGTCGTCCATGAGCAGTTCTTC | CASSPGLVVHEQFF
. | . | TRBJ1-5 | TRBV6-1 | TGTGCCAGCTTGATGGCTTGGGATCAGCCCCAGCATTTT | CASLMAWDQPQHF
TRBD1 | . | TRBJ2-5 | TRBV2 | TGTGCCAGCAAGACAACAGGGGCGGGGACCCAGTACTTC | CASKTTGAGTQYF
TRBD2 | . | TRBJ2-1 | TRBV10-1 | TGCGCCAGCACCGTGGGACTAGCGGGCCGTCTTGAGCAGTTCTTC | CASTVGLAGRLEQFF
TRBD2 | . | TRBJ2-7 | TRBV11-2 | TGTGCCAGCAGCTTAGCGAGGCTAGCGGGCTCCTACGAGCAGTACTTC | CASSLARLAGSYEQYF
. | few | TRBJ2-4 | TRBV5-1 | TGCGCCAGCAGCCTAACTAGGGGGGAAAACATTCAGTACTTC | CASSLTRGENIQYF
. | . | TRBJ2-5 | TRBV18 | TGTGCCAGCTCACCACTGGACAGCACAGAGACCCAGTACTTC | CASSPLDSTETQYF
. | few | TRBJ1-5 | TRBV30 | TGTGCCTGGAGTGTAGAGGGGATCCCTAATCAGCCCCAGCATTTT | CAWSVEGIPNQPQHF
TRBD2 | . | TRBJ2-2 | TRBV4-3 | TGCGCCAGCCGCGGGACTAGCGGGACCGGGGAGCTGTTTTTT | CASRGTSGTGELFF
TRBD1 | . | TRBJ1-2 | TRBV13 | TGTGCCAGCAGCTTACGGGGCGGACACTCCCAGGGGGATGGCTACACCTTC | CASSLRGGHSQGDGYTF
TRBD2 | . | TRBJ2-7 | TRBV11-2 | TGTGCCAGCAGCTTAGGCCCCCCGGCTAGCGGGTCCTACGAGCAGTACTTC | CASSLGPPASGSYEQYF
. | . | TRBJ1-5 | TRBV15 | TGTGCCACCAGCAGAGATCTATCGCGGAGCAATCAGCCCCAGCATTTT | CATSRDLSRSNQPQHF
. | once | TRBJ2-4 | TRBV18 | TGTGCCAGCTCCTCCGAGGCCAAAAACATTCAGTACTTC | CASSSEAKNIQYF
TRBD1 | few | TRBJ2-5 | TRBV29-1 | TGCAGCGGGGGACAGGAAGGTCACGAGACCCAGTACTTC | CSGGQEGHETQYF
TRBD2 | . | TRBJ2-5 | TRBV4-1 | TGCGCCAGCAGCCCGCGGACTAGCGGGAGTGTACAAGAGACCCAGTACTTC | CASSPRTSGSVQETQYF
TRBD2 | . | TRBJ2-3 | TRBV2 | TGTGCCAGCAGCGAGACTAATCGGGAGGGCGCAGATACGCAGTATTTT | CASSETNREGADTQYF
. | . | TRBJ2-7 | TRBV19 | TGTGCCACCGCGACACCCGGGGAGCAGTACTTC | CATATPGEQYF
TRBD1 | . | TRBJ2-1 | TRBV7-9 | TGTGCCAGCAGCTCGTGGACAGGGGCCTACAATGAGCAGTTCTTC | CASSSWTGAYNEQFF
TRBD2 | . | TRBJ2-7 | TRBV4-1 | TGCGCCAGCAGCCAAGAAGGGGGGCGGGAGGGGGGCTACGAGCAGTACTTC | CASSQEGGREGGYEQYF